Each of the 32 T cell receptor beta chains below was sequenced from the same sample in a study of T cells after yellow fever vaccination. Using its own MiXCR run on the 5' RACE reads, TCRdb lists one record per CDR3 protein. The repertoire has some 560,000 distinct CDR3 sequences, about 15% of them found once; the top ten carry roughly a sixth. Sequenced material: PBMCs, taken about 5 days after the first yellow fever vaccination. Receptors were obtained from a man younger than 30 who received the YFV17D yellow fever vaccine.

This clonotype came up many times. The chain recombines TRBV4-1 with TRBJ2-3, with TRBD1 identical over 7 bases. Germline V gives CDR1 MGHRA, CDR2 YSYEKL. This CDR3 contains 17 residues. V trimming: 3 bases; J trimming: 1 base; junction bases outside the gene matches: 10. This CDR3 is CASSQRDRALGTDTQYF. The DNA of the CDR3 is TGCGCCAGCAGCCAGCGAGACAGGGCCCTTGGCACAGATACGCAGTATTTT.

The rearrangement joins TRBV4-3 to TRBJ1-6; a weak D match, TRBD1 (5 bases). The V end lost 2 bases, the J end lost 3 bases, and 17 bases lay between the germline ends. CDR1 is LGHNA, CDR2 YSLEER, per germline. This CDR3 is 18 amino acids long. DNA for the CDR3: TGCGCCAGCAGCCAACTACCCCGGGACGCCGTCTATAATTCACCCCTCCACTTT. Its protein is CASSQLPRDAVYNSPLHF.

The J gene is TRBJ2-7, the V gene TRBV7-2, with D perhaps matching TRBD1 (5 bases). V lost 5 bases and J 2 bases, leaving 13 bases between the germline ends. Germline CDR1 and CDR2: SGHTA and FQGNSA. The CDR3 contains 14 residues. The CDR3 sequence is CASSPQGRPYEQYF. CDR3 DNA: TGTGCCAGCAGCCCCCAGGGTCGTCCCTACGAGCAGTACTTC.

This clonotype was detected only a few times. The rearrangement links TRBV7-2 to TRBJ2-1; 15 nucleotides align to TRBD2. This CDR3 comprises 15 residues. J was trimmed by 6 bases and V by 5 bases; bases with no gene match: 2. CDR1 and CDR2 from the germline V gene are SGHTA and FQGNSA. The CDR3 is CASSGLAGGPNEQFF. DNA for the CDR3: TGTGCCAGCAGCGGACTAGCGGGGGGGCCCAATGAGCAGTTCTTC.

The V and J genes are TRBV15 and TRBJ2-5; possibly TRBD1 for D (6 bases). CDR1 is LNHNV and CDR2 is YYDKDF in the germline V gene (reference sequence). The V end was cut by 3 bases, the J end by 6 bases, with 14 bases between. This CDR3 contains 14 residues. For the CDR3, the DNA is TGTGCCACCAGCAGTGACAGGTTTAGAAAGACCCAGTACTTC. This codes for CATSSDRFRKTQYF.

The rearrangement uses TRBV6-5 and TRBJ1-5; no firm D call. CDR3 size: 15 residues. In germline, CDR1 is MNHEY, CDR2 SVGAGI. Trimming pared 4 bases from V and 7 bases from J, leaving 17 bases between. The CDR3 loop is CASSSRTSRGQPQHF. The CDR3 region has the DNA TGTGCCAGCAGTTCCCGGACCTCAAGAGGCCAGCCCCAGCATTTT.

This clonotype was counted a few times. The chain is built from TRBV7-2 and TRBJ2-2; no definite D call. This CDR3 is built from 13 residues. CDR1 and CDR2 from the germline V gene are SGHTA and FQGNSA. V dropped 3 bases and J dropped 4 bases, with 6 bases sitting between them. In DNA, the CDR3 is TGTGCCAGCAGCTTTCCAATCACCGGGGAGCTGTTTTTT. As protein: CASSFPITGELFF.

The chain uses TRBV28 and TRBJ2-1, with D possibly being TRBD1 (6 bases). The CDR3 runs 14 residues. Trimming removed 5 bases from V and 5 bases from J, with 13 bases in between. Germline CDR1 and CDR2: MDHEN and SYDVKM. CDR3 sequence reads: CASSPTGHHNEQFF. CDR3 DNA: TGTGCCAGCAGTCCCACGGGACATCACAATGAGCAGTTCTTC.

The rearrangement joins TRBV6-5 to TRBJ1-1; TRBD1 might be the D (6 bases). The CDR3 runs 12 residues. V dropped 6 bases and J dropped 5 bases, with 10 bases sitting between them. The V gene's germline CDR1 is MNHEY and CDR2 SVGAGI. The CDR3 region is CASRHRATEAFF. The CDR3 coding sequence is TGTGCCAGCAGGCACAGGGCAACTGAAGCTTTCTTT.

This clonotype has just a few counts. The chain links TRBV7-2 to TRBJ2-3; a possible D gene is TRBD1 (6 bases). CDR3 size: 16 residues. Germline CDR1 SGHTA, CDR2 FQGNSA. V lost 0 bases and J lost 9, with 19 bases in between. CDR3 loop: CASSLAWGPPPPTQYF. CDR3 DNA: TGTGCCAGCAGCTTAGCGTGGGGGCCACCCCCGCCGACGCAGTATTTT.

V and J are TRBV4-3 and TRBJ2-3, with unresolved D. The length of the CDR3 is 18 residues. Deletions cut 0 bases from V and 0 bases from J, with 16 bases between. Germline assignment: CDR1 LGHNA and CDR2 YSLEER. The CDR3 region has the DNA TGCGCCAGCAGCCAAGATGTTCCCCGATCCATTAGCACAGATACGCAGTATTTT. Encoded protein: CASSQDVPRSISTDTQYF.

In its sample, this clonotype was seen a few times. The CDR3 nucleotides are TGCAGCGTTGGAAAGGGCCCTACAGGGGAGACCCAGTACTTC. It yields the protein CSVGKGPTGETQYF. V gene TRBV29-1 combines with J gene TRBJ2-5, with TRBD1 as a possible D gene (6 bases). The CDR3 is 14 amino acids. The V gene's germline CDR1 is SQVTM and CDR2 ANQGSEA. V was cut by 4 bases and J by 5 bases, with 17 bases left in between.

The chain combines TRBV4-3 with TRBJ1-6, with unresolved D. This CDR3 has 16 amino acids. With 0 bases removed from V and 7 bases from J, the gap between germline ends came to 13 bases. From germline, CDR1 is LGHNA and CDR2 YSLEER. The CDR3 coding sequence is TGCGCCAGCAGCCAAGATGCCCGGGGAAGGAATTCACCCCTCCACTTT. Residues: CASSQDARGRNSPLHF.

This clonotype was seen a handful of times. The chain uses TRBV19 and TRBJ2-7; D possibly corresponds to TRBD1 (6 bases). The germline gives CDR1 LNHDA, CDR2 SQIVND (reference sequence). With 4 bases removed from V and 4 bases from J, the gap between germline ends came to 20 bases. The CDR3 is 16 residues long. The CDR3 bases are TGTGCCAGTAGTAACTCACGGACAGTAGGTTTTTACGAGCAGTACTTC. Amino acid sequence: CASSNSRTVGFYEQYF.

V gene TRBV11-1 combines with J gene TRBJ2-1; maybe TRBD1 (5 bases). The V and J ends lost 8 bases and 10 bases respectively, with 21 bases between them. Germline CDR1 is SGHAT and CDR2 is FQDESV (reference sequence). The CDR3 is 14 residues long. Here the CDR3 reads CASARGGHVEEQFF. The CDR3 region has the DNA TGTGCCAGCGCAAGGGGCGGACACGTAGAAGAGCAGTTCTTC.

The rearrangement joins TRBV5-4 to TRBJ2-1, with 13 bases identical to TRBD2. The CDR3 is 16 residues long. With V trimmed by 0 bases and J by 10 bases, 7 bases remained unmatched. Germline CDR1 is SGHNT and CDR2 is YYREEE (reference sequence). CDR3 in DNA: TGTGCCAGCAGCTTGGAGGCACTAGCGGGGGGGCTGGAGCAGTTCTTC. This gives the protein CASSLEALAGGLEQFF. Full variable domain (rest looked up from reference TRBV5-4 and TRBJ2-1): ETGVTQSPTHLIKTRGQQVTLRCSSQSGHNTVSWYQQALGQGPQFIFQYYREEENGRGNFPPRFSGLQFPNYSSELNVNALELDDSALYLCASSLEALAGGLEQFFGPGTRLTVL.

The V and J genes are TRBV6-1 and TRBJ2-1; D perhaps matches TRBD1 (6 bases). Germline-derived CDR1 and CDR2 are MNHNS and SASEGT. V lost 3 bases, J lost 8 bases, and 11 bases lay in between. This CDR3 has 13 residues. The CDR3 reads CASSDYRVDEQFF. The CDR3 region has the DNA TGTGCCAGCAGTGATTACAGGGTCGATGAGCAGTTCTTC.

There are many counts of this clonotype. The V call is TRBV5-6, the J call TRBJ2-4; no clear D. V was clipped by 2 bases and J by 0 bases, with 0 bases between them. The CDR3 spans 12 residues. Germline assignment: CDR1 SGHDT and CDR2 YYEEEE. CDR3 sequence (DNA): TGTGCCAGCAGCTTAGCCAAAAACATTCAGTACTTC. Its translation: CASSLAKNIQYF.

The chain joins TRBV6-5 to TRBJ2-3, with 8 bases fitting TRBD1. With V trimmed by 2 bases and J by 7 bases, 11 bases remained unmatched. The CDR3 consists of 16 residues. Germline V lookup: CDR1 MNHEY, CDR2 SVGAGI. The CDR3 sequence: CASSYGGRQGKNTQYF. The CDR3 DNA sequence: TGTGCCAGCAGTTACGGGGGGAGACAGGGGAAGAATACGCAGTATTTT.

The table lists this clonotype with a count of one. This chain links TRBV12-3 or TRBV12-4 with TRBJ2-3; weak D call: TRBD2 (5 bases). V gave up 3 bases and J gave up 2 bases, with 9 bases separating them. The CDR3 contains 14 residues. For the CDR3, the DNA is TGTGCCAGCAGTTTGAGCCTAGCCACAGATACGCAGTATTTT. Its protein is CASSLSLATDTQYF.

This clonotype was counted between two and nine times. J is TRBJ1-2 and V is TRBV12-3 or TRBV12-4; D is ambiguous. The V gene lost 0 bases and the J gene lost 4 bases, with 15 bases spanning the gap. The CDR3 totals 16 residues. The CDR3 is CASSLAGPRESYGYTF. In DNA form, the CDR3 reads TGTGCCAGCAGTTTAGCAGGGCCCCGCGAGAGCTATGGCTACACCTTC.

This clonotype appeared a few times. V is TRBV4-3 and J is TRBJ1-4; the D is unclear. Germline assignment: CDR1 LGHNA and CDR2 YSLEER. CDR3 length: 13 residues. V was pared by 0 bases and J by 8 bases, with 7 bases between. In DNA, the CDR3 is TGCGCCAGCAGCCAAGATAGGGCCGAAAAACTGTTTTTT. Translating gives CASSQDRAEKLFF.

The chain recombines TRBV10-3 with TRBJ2-7, with 9 bases identical to TRBD1. This CDR3 spans 14 amino acids. V was pared by 6 bases and J by 3 bases, with 6 bases of the junction left unmatched. Germline V gene lookup returns CDR1 ENHRY and CDR2 SYGVKD. The CDR3 loop reads CAIRADRGYYEQYF. The CDR3 DNA is TGTGCCATCAGGGCTGACAGGGGGTACTACGAGCAGTACTTC.

The chain combines TRBV2 with TRBJ1-1; TRBD1 matches at 7 bases. CDR3 size: 13 residues. V trimming: 10 bases; J trimming: 3 bases; junction bases outside the gene matches: 8. Germline V gene sequence: CDR1 SNHLY, CDR2 FYNNEI. The CDR3 spells CATRQGWDTEAFF. CDR3 coding DNA: TGTGCCACCAGACAGGGCTGGGACACTGAAGCTTTCTTT.

This clonotype was seen only a few times. The chain has TRBV28 and TRBJ2-7, with 9 bases lining up with TRBD1. V was clipped by 5 bases and J by 6 bases; unmatched bases: 14. CDR1 and CDR2 from the germline V gene are MDHEN and SYDVKM. CDR3 length equals 16 residues. CDR3 DNA sequence: TGTGCCAGCAGTCCCACCGGGGGACAGGGTCCCGTCGAGCAGTACGTC. As protein: CASSPTGGQGPVEQYV.

This clonotype was detected only a few times. The chain is built from TRBV5-1 and TRBJ2-5; 8 bases are a match to TRBD2. The CDR3 is 15 residues long. With V trimmed by 3 bases and J by 5 bases, 9 bases remained unmatched. Per germline, CDR1 SGHRS and CDR2 YFSETQ. The CDR3 reads CASSSQGGGLETQYF. CDR3 in DNA: TGCGCCAGCAGCTCCCAGGGCGGGGGGTTGGAGACCCAGTACTTC.

This clonotype occurred a few times. The chain employs TRBV5-1 and TRBJ2-7; tentatively, D is TRBD1 or TRBD2 (5 bases each). This CDR3 is 15 amino acids long. Germline lookup yields CDR1 SGHRS and CDR2 YFSETQ. Trimming cost V 0 bases and J 0 bases, with 10 bases left between them. CDR3 in DNA: TGCGCCAGCAGCTTGGTGCCAGGGAGCTCCTACGAGCAGTACGTC. Amino acid sequence: CASSLVPGSSYEQYV.

In its sample, this clonotype was seen a few times. This chain links TRBV11-2 with TRBJ2-5; 8 bases agree with TRBD1. V trimming: 0 bases; J trimming: 11 bases; junction bases outside the gene matches: 8. Looked up from germline, CDR1 is SGHAT and CDR2 is FQNNGV. CDR3 size: 14 residues. The DNA for the CDR3 is TGTGCCAGCAGCTTAGATCCCGGGACAGGAACTCAGTACTTC. It encodes CASSLDPGTGTQYF.

This clonotype was seen only a few times. This chain links TRBV11-1 with TRBJ2-7; weak D call: TRBD2 (6 bases). The germline gives CDR1 SGHAT, CDR2 FQDESV (reference sequence). V was clipped by 0 bases and J by 6 bases, with 18 bases between them. This CDR3 has 16 amino acids. The CDR3 sequence is CASSLARDLPIGEQYF. The CDR3 DNA is TGTGCCAGCAGCTTAGCCAGGGACTTACCTATTGGCGAGCAGTACTTC.

This clonotype was counted many times. The chain combines TRBV12-3 or TRBV12-4 with TRBJ2-7; 13 bases match TRBD2. V was pared by 5 bases and J by 9 bases, with 10 bases of the junction left unmatched. The CDR3 has 15 amino acids. The CDR3 region is CASSPLTSGGLGQYF. In DNA, the CDR3 is TGTGCCAGCAGTCCGTTGACTAGCGGGGGGCTGGGGCAGTACTTC.

The chain combines TRBV20-1 with TRBJ2-5; 7 bases line up with TRBD1. This CDR3 contains 16 residues. Trimming removed 0 bases from V and 0 bases from J; junction bases left unmatched: 7. Germline-derived CDR1 and CDR2 are DFQATT and SNEGSKA (reference sequence). Here the CDR3 reads CSARDLSGTDQETQYF. CDR3 DNA sequence: TGCAGTGCTAGAGATCTGTCCGGGACAGACCAAGAGACCCAGTACTTC.

The rearrangement uses TRBV5-1 and TRBJ2-2, with 7 bases lining up with TRBD1. Germline V CDR1 and CDR2: SGHRS, YFSETQ. Germline trimming cut 2 bases from V and 5 bases from J; bases unmatched to any gene: 6. This CDR3 comprises 15 residues. CDR3 amino acids: CASSFRPGGTGELFF. DNA for the CDR3: TGCGCCAGCAGCTTCAGGCCAGGGGGTACCGGGGAGCTGTTTTTT.